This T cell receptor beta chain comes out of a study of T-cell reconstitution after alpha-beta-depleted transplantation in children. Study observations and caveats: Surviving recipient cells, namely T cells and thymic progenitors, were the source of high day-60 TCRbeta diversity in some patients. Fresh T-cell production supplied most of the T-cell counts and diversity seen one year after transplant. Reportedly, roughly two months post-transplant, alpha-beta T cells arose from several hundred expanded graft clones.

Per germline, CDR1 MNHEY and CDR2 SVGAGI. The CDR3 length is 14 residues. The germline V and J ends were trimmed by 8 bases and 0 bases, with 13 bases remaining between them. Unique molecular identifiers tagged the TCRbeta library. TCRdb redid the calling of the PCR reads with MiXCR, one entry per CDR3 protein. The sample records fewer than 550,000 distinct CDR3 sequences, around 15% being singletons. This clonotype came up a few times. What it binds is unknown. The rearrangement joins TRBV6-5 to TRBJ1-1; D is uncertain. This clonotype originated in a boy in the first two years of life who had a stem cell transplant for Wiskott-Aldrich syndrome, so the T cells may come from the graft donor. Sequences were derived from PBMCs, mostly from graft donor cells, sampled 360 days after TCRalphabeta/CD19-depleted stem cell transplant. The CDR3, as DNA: TGTGCCAGCCGTAGTATCGGGGTGAACACTGAAGCTTTCTTT. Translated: CASRSIGVNTEAFF.